This T cell receptor (beta chain) emerged from a study of Graves' ophthalmopathy and Graves' hyperthyroidism. Study at large: At the time of initial diagnosis and before any treatment, peripheral blood was collected.

Beta-chain TCR CDR3 regions were amplified from RNA transcripts. HTBI-primed RT-PCR formed the first round, and a multiplex PCR formed the second. TCRdb fed the multiplex PCR reads into MiXCR, producing one record per CDR3 protein. The sample yields around 600,000 distinct CDR3 sequences, 35% to 45% seen once. Study-wide points: The model reached approximately 71% sensitivity and around 74% specificity for predicting ophthalmopathy progression.

The CDR3 totals 16 residues. The V gene's germline CDR1 is ENHRY and CDR2 SYGVKD. None of the included patients had other autoimmune diseases, uncontrolled infections, pregnancy or lactation, as these led to exclusion. Diagnosis relied on clinical symptoms, serum thyroxine, TRAb, thyroid ultrasound and orbital computed tomography. Comment on this clonotype: What it binds is not known. Germline and junction disagree at one end, which may indicate a read error.

This TCR derives from an adult man with Graves' ophthalmopathy. The gene calls are TRBV10-3 and TRBJ1-3, with 8 positions matching TRBD1. The source material was peripheral blood. As DNA, the CDR3 is TGTGCCAGCAGTGACTTCTGGACAGGGTCTGGAAACACCATATATTTT. It codes for CASSDFWTGSGNTIYF.